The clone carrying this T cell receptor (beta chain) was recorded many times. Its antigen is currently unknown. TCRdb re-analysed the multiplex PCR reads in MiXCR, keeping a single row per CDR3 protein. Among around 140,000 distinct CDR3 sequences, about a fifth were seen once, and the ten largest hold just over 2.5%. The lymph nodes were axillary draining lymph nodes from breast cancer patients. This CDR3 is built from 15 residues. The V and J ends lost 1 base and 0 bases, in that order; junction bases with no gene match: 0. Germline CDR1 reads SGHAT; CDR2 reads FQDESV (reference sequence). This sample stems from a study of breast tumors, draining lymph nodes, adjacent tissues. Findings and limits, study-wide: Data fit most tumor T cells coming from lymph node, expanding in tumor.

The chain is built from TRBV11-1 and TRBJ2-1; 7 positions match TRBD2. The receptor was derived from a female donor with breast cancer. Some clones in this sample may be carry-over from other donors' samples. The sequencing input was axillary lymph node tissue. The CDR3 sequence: CASSLVAGSYNEQFF. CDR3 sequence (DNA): TGTGCCAGCAGCTTAGTAGCGGGCTCCTACAATGAGCAGTTCTTC. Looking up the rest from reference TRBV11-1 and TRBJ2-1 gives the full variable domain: EAEVAQSPRYKITEKSQAVAFWCDPISGHATLYWYRQILGQGPELLVQFQDESVVDDSQLPKDRFSAERLKGVDSTLKIQPAELGDSAMYLCASSLVAGSYNEQFFGPGTRLTVL.